This T cell receptor (beta chain) was recorded in a study of T cells expressing NK-cell markers. The CDR3 length is 14 residues. Germline CDR1 SGHAT, CDR2 FQNNGV. TCRdb re-called the 5' RACE reads and catalogs CDR3 proteins one per entry, DNA excluded. In all, the sample yields roughly 160,000 distinct CDR3 sequences. Source material: blood T cells: a sorted CD56 or NKG2C T cell subset, CD4+ or CD8+ T cells, or bulk PBMC T cells (not recorded which). V gene TRBV11-2 combines with J gene TRBJ1-1; TCRdb's D call, TRBD1, is unchecked because there is no DNA. This clonotype was obtained from a man aged 18-75 years in good health. The CDR3 protein is CASSLARTVLEAFF.